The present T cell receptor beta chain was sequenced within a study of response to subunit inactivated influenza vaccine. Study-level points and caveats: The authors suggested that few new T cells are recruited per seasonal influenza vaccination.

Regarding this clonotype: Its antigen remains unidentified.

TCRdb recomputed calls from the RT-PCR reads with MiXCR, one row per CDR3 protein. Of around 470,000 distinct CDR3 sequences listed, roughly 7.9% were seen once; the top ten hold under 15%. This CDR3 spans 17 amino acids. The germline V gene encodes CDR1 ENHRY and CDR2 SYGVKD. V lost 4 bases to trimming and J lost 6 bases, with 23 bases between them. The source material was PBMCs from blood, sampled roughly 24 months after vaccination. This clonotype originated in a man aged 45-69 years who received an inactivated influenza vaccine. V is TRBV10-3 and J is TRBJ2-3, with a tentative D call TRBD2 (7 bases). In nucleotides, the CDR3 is TGTGCCATCAGTGGGGGGGCTAGCGGTGATATCGGGGATACGCAGTATTTT. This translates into CAISGGASGDIGDTQYF.